Listed below are T cell receptor beta chains from one sample, sequenced in a study of beta chain features in type 1 diabetes. Sequencing used immunoSEQ multiplex PCR; TCRdb keeps in-frame clones, though not all of them. The data hold 140,000 or so clones, with approximately 13% observed a single time. The sequenced sample was central memory CD4+ T cells from blood. The receptors shown here come from a man aged 18 to 30 with type 1 diabetes. Each CDR3 is given with its conserved first and last residue. D genes are given only for firm matches. The listing skips clone size in some rows; elsewhere it reads once, few, many or a size class.

D gene: NA
J gene: TRBJ1-2
clone size: NA
V gene: TRBV30
CDR3 protein: CAWSAGNYGYTF
CDR3 DNA: TGTGCCTGGAGTGCCGGGAACTATGGCTACACCTTC

D gene: NA
J gene: TRBJ2-1
clone size: once
V gene: TRBV7-8
CDR3 protein: CASSLGGGSGQSYNEQFF
CDR3 DNA: TGTGCCAGCAGCCTCGGTGGGGGTAGCGGACAGTCCTACAATGAGCAGTTCTTC

D gene: NA
J gene: TRBJ2-7
clone size: few
V gene: TRBV9
CDR3 protein: CASSVGQATYEQYF
CDR3 DNA: TGTGCCAGCAGCGTTGGGCAGGCAACCTACGAGCAGTACTTC

D gene: TRBD2
J gene: TRBJ2-7
clone size: NA
V gene: TRBV6-5
CDR3 protein: CASSVLAGNEQYF
CDR3 DNA: TGTGCCAGCAGTGTCCTAGCGGGCAACGAGCAGTACTTC

D gene: TRBD1
J gene: TRBJ2-5
clone size: NA
V gene: TRBV12-5
CDR3 protein: CASALTGGLETQYF
CDR3 DNA: TGTGCTAGTGCCTTAACAGGGGGCTTAGAGACCCAGTACTTC

D gene: NA
J gene: TRBJ1-1
clone size: NA
V gene: TRBV30
CDR3 protein: CAWSVGMNTEAFF
CDR3 DNA: TGTGCCTGGAGTGTGGGTATGAACACTGAAGCTTTCTTT

D gene: TRBD2
J gene: TRBJ2-3
clone size: NA
V gene: TRBV30
CDR3 protein: CAWRKTSGGTDTQYF
CDR3 DNA: TGTGCCTGGAGGAAGACTAGCGGGGGCACAGATACGCAGTATTTT

D gene: NA
J gene: TRBJ1-1
clone size: few
V gene: TRBV19
CDR3 protein: CASSIRTLLNTEAFF
CDR3 DNA: TGTGCCAGTAGTATCCGGACACTATTGAACACTGAAGCTTTCTTT

D gene: NA
J gene: TRBJ2-4
clone size: few
V gene: TRBV10-2
CDR3 protein: CASGSGLAKNIQYF
CDR3 DNA: TGCGCCAGCGGGTCGGGCTTGGCCAAAAACATTCAGTACTTC

D gene: NA
J gene: TRBJ1-6
clone size: few
V gene: TRBV30
CDR3 protein: CAWSRENSPLHF
CDR3 DNA: TGTGCCTGGAGCAGGGAAAATTCACCCCTCCACTTT

D gene: NA
J gene: TRBJ2-5
clone size: few
V gene: TRBV10-3
CDR3 protein: CALASGNQETQYF
CDR3 DNA: TGTGCCTTGGCCTCCGGGAACCAAGAGACCCAGTACTTC

D gene: TRBD2
J gene: TRBJ2-3
clone size: few
V gene: TRBV4-1
CDR3 protein: CASSQDRWAGVPDTQYF
CDR3 DNA: TGCGCCAGCAGCCAAGATCGGTGGGCGGGGGTCCCAGATACGCAGTATTTT

D gene: TRBD1
J gene: TRBJ1-5
clone size: NA
V gene: TRBV27
CDR3 protein: CASSLTGGDQPQHF
CDR3 DNA: TGTGCCAGCAGTTTAACAGGGGGCGATCAGCCCCAGCATTTT

D gene: NA
J gene: TRBJ2-1
clone size: NA
V gene: TRBV12-5
CDR3 protein: CASGLPRGEQFF
CDR3 DNA: TGTGCTAGTGGTTTGCCCCGGGGTGAGCAGTTCTTC

D gene: NA
J gene: TRBJ1-4
clone size: few
V gene: TRBV4-1
CDR3 protein: CASSPLDEKLFF
CDR3 DNA: TGCGCCAGCAGCCCTCTCGACGAAAAACTGTTTTTT

D gene: NA
J gene: TRBJ2-5
clone size: NA
V gene: TRBV7-2
CDR3 protein: CASSWFGETQYF
CDR3 DNA: TGTGCCAGCAGCTGGTTTGGGGAGACCCAGTACTTC

D gene: TRBD1
J gene: TRBJ2-3
clone size: NA
V gene: TRBV2
CDR3 protein: CASSGQGVDTQYF
CDR3 DNA: TGTGCCAGCAGTGGTCAGGGGGTAGATACGCAGTATTTT

D gene: NA
J gene: TRBJ1-2
clone size: NA
V gene: TRBV4-1
CDR3 protein: CASSQVNRGGLYGYTF
CDR3 DNA: TGCGCCAGCAGCCAAGTTAACCGAGGAGGCCTCTATGGCTACACCTTC

D gene: TRBD1
J gene: TRBJ2-7
clone size: NA
V gene: TRBV15
CDR3 protein: CATSRRDRGYF
CDR3 DNA: TGTGCCACCAGCCGTCGGGACAGGGGTTATTTC

D gene: NA
J gene: TRBJ1-1
clone size: few
V gene: TRBV2
CDR3 protein: CASSAQGMNTEAFF
CDR3 DNA: TGTGCCAGCAGTGCCCAGGGCATGAACACTGAAGCTTTCTTT

D gene: NA
J gene: TRBJ1-6
clone size: NA
V gene: TRBV7-9
CDR3 protein: CASSPGTSGSPLHF
CDR3 DNA: TGTGCCAGCAGCCCCGGGACCAGTGGTTCACCCCTCCACTTT

D gene: NA
J gene: TRBJ2-2
clone size: few
V gene: TRBV19
CDR3 protein: CASRGNRVTGELFF
CDR3 DNA: TGTGCCAGTAGGGGGAACAGGGTCACCGGGGAGCTGTTTTTT

D gene: NA
J gene: TRBJ1-6
clone size: NA
V gene: TRBV30
CDR3 protein: CAWSVFPISPLHF
CDR3 DNA: TGTGCCTGGAGTGTCTTCCCCATTTCACCCCTCCACTTT

D gene: TRBD1
J gene: TRBJ1-5
clone size: NA
V gene: TRBV30
CDR3 protein: CAWRDRDQPQHF
CDR3 DNA: TGTGCCTGGAGGGACAGGGATCAGCCCCAGCATTTT

D gene: TRBD1
J gene: TRBJ1-3
clone size: NA
V gene: TRBV5-1
CDR3 protein: CASSLAGGQRNTIYF
CDR3 DNA: TGCGCCAGCAGCTTGGCAGGGGGCCAAAGAAACACCATATATTTT

D gene: NA
J gene: TRBJ2-3
clone size: NA
V gene: TRBV7-8
CDR3 protein: CASSLAPPGLFRGLDTQYF
CDR3 DNA: TGTGCCAGCAGCTTAGCCCCCCCCGGCCTGTTTAGGGGCCTGGATACGCAGTATTTT